Each of the 20 T cell receptor beta chains below was sequenced from the same sample in a study of tumor-infiltrating lymphocytes in localized non-small cell lung cancer. Profiling relied on immunoSEQ multiplex PCR, and the TCRdb table lists in-frame clones only, not all of them. This table holds about 12,000 clones, over 75% found once. Sequencing input: lung tumor tissue. The source of these receptors is a human donor with non-small cell lung cancer.

The V gene is TRBV29-1, the J gene TRBJ2-7; D perhaps matches TRBD1 (6 bases). The CDR3 consists of 11 residues. Per the germline V gene, CDR1 is SQVTM and CDR2 is ANQGSEA. V was pared by 4 bases and J by 8 bases, with 12 bases between. The CDR3 sequence: CSVAVGGQQYF. The CDR3 coding sequence is TGCAGCGTTGCTGTTGGGGGCCAGCAGTACTTC.

The chain couples TRBV28 to TRBJ2-1, with a weak D call TRBD1 (6 bases). The ends were cut back, 5 bases at V and 1 base at J, with 12 bases in the middle. This CDR3 is built from 15 residues. Per the germline V gene, CDR1 is MDHEN and CDR2 is SYDVKM. The CDR3 spells CASSPTGLSYNEQFF. The CDR3 nucleotides read TGTGCCAGCAGTCCGACAGGTTTATCCTACAATGAGCAGTTCTTC.

The chain has TRBV11-1 and TRBJ1-4; D gene ambiguous. The CDR3 totals 14 residues. The germline V gene has CDR1 SGHAT and CDR2 FQDESV (reference sequence). Trimming cost V 7 bases and J 3 bases, with 12 bases left between them. CDR3 sequence reads: CASTPDGPNEKLFF. For the CDR3, the DNA is TGTGCCAGCACCCCCGACGGACCTAATGAAAAACTGTTTTTT.

This clone appeared once. The chain has TRBV9 and TRBJ2-3; TRBD2 is a possible D gene (7 bases). Germline V gene data show CDR1 as SGDLS and CDR2 as YYNGEE. The CDR3 is 19 residues long. V dropped 4 bases and J dropped 6 bases, with 30 bases sitting between them. CDR3 in amino acids: CASSRGTLGGGRFLDTQYF. As DNA, the CDR3 is TGTGCCAGCAGCCGGGGGACGCTTGGGGGCGGGAGATTTCTGGATACGCAGTATTTT.

The chain carries TRBV6-5 and TRBJ2-1, with D perhaps matching TRBD2 (5 bases). Germline CDR1 and CDR2: MNHEY and SVGAGI. Trimming removed 5 bases at V and 3 bases at J, with 11 bases between. The CDR3 runs to 14 residues. CDR3 region: CASSRNSDYNEQFF. DNA of the CDR3: TGTGCCAGCAGTCGTAATAGCGACTACAATGAGCAGTTCTTC.

The rearrangement links TRBV29-1 to TRBJ2-5; 8 nucleotides agree with TRBD2. CDR3 size: 15 residues. V dropped 3 bases and J dropped 9; count of bases not matched to a gene: 15. Germline CDR1 SQVTM, CDR2 ANQGSEA. The CDR3 DNA reads as TGCAGCGTTGAGATACAGCGAGCAGCCGGGGGGGCCCAGTACTTC. This translates into CSVEIQRAAGGAQYF.

This clone is labeled medium-sized. The chain couples TRBV28 to TRBJ2-2; 8 nucleotides line up with TRBD1. This CDR3 comprises 16 residues. Germline loops: CDR1 MDHEN, CDR2 SYDVKM. V shed 4 bases, J shed 4 bases, and the junction held 8 bases outside the gene matches. The CDR3 protein is CASSSTDREVTGELFF. The CDR3, as DNA: TGTGCCAGCAGTTCCACGGACAGGGAGGTCACCGGGGAGCTGTTTTTT.

The chain carries TRBV6-1 and TRBJ1-1; D perhaps matches TRBD1 (6 bases). The CDR3 covers 14 residues. The germline V and J ends were trimmed by 7 bases and 0 bases, with 12 bases remaining between them. Germline CDR1 and CDR2: MNHNS and SASEGT. CDR3 amino acids: CASINKGVNTEAFF. DNA for the CDR3: TGTGCCAGCATTAATAAGGGGGTGAACACTGAAGCTTTCTTT.

V is TRBV28 and J is TRBJ1-1, with TRBD1 identical over 7 bases. Trimming cost V 7 bases and J 0 bases; bases outside gene matches: 8. The CDR3 has 15 amino acids. In germline, CDR1 is MDHEN, CDR2 SYDVKM. The CDR3 DNA sequence: TGTGCCAGCACTTATCCGGGACAGATGAACACTGAAGCTTTCTTT. It specifies CASTYPGQMNTEAFF.

The rearrangement links TRBV19 to TRBJ2-2; 7 bases are a match to TRBD2. CDR3 size: 16 residues. Trimming removed 6 bases from V and 2 bases from J; junction bases left unmatched: 9. From germline, CDR1 is LNHDA and CDR2 SQIVND (reference sequence). In DNA form, the CDR3 reads TGTGCCAGTAGGAAATTAGCGGGTTCAAACACCGGGGAGCTGTTTTTT. Translated, it gives CASRKLAGSNTGELFF.

CDR3 bases: TGTGCCAGCAGTTTGATCGGGACTAGCGGGAGGTGGGAGCCCTACAATGAGCAGTTCTTC. This gives the protein CASSLIGTSGRWEPYNEQFF. J is TRBJ2-1 and V is TRBV28, with 15 bases matching TRBD2. The CDR3 totals 20 residues. Germline V gene lookup returns CDR1 MDHEN and CDR2 SYDVKM. V was clipped by 3 bases and J by 2 bases; unmatched bases: 11. The full variable domain, in which reference TRBV28 and TRBJ2-1 provide the parts outside the CDR3, is DVKVTQSSRYLVKRTGEKVFLECVQDMDHENMFWYRQDPGLGLRLIYFSYDVKMKEKGDIPEGYSVSREKKERFSLILESASTNQTSMYLCASSLIGTSGRWEPYNEQFFGPGTRLTVL.

In its sample, this clone ranks as large (0.1 to 1%). V gene TRBV6-5 combines with J gene TRBJ2-2, with 14 bases aligning to TRBD2. This CDR3 has 15 amino acids. In germline, CDR1 is MNHEY, CDR2 SVGAGI. After removal of 2 bases from V and 7 bases from J, the junction contained 0 bases not matched to a gene. The CDR3 region is CASSYGTSGSGELFF. The CDR3 nucleotides are TGTGCCAGCAGTTACGGGACTAGCGGGAGCGGGGAGCTGTTTTTT.

The V call is TRBV25-1, the J call TRBJ1-1; a possible D gene is TRBD1 (6 bases). V was cut by 4 bases and J by 7 bases, with 25 bases left in between. The germline CDR1 and CDR2 sequences are MGHDK and SYGVNS. The CDR3 sequence is 17 residues long. This CDR3 reads CASSVRGGTSQAVEAFF. CDR3 in DNA: TGTGCCAGCAGTGTACGAGGTGGGACAAGCCAAGCGGTTGAAGCTTTCTTT.

CDR3 DNA: TGTGCCAGCAGCCCACTAGCGGGAAAAACCCGAGGGACCCAGTACTTC. This sequence encodes CASSPLAGKTRGTQYF. The chain carries TRBV5-6 and TRBJ2-5; 10 nucleotides align to TRBD2. The CDR3 is made up of 16 amino acids. Germline V lookup: CDR1 SGHDT, CDR2 YYEEEE. J lost 7 bases, V lost 4 bases, and 13 bases had no gene match.

The chain carries TRBV11-2 and TRBJ1-1, with D possibly matching TRBD1 (6 bases). The CDR3 runs to 13 residues. Trimming shortened V by 7 bases and J by 7 bases, and 16 bases separated the two germline ends. The germline CDR1 and CDR2 sequences are SGHAT and FQNNGV. CDR3 region: CASNYRGGFEAFF. The CDR3 nucleotides are TGTGCCAGCAATTACCGGGGGGGCTTTGAAGCTTTCTTT.

The gene calls are TRBV19 and TRBJ2-7; 10 bases are shared with TRBD2. With V trimmed by 6 bases and J by 0 bases, 8 bases remained unmatched. This CDR3 comprises 16 residues. The germline CDR1 and CDR2 sequences are LNHDA and SQIVND (reference sequence). The DNA for the CDR3 is TGTGCCAGTAGAAAGGATGGACTAGCGGACTCCTACGAGCAGTACTTC. Amino acids: CASRKDGLADSYEQYF.

J is TRBJ2-7 and V is TRBV5-1; D is uncertain. This CDR3 has 13 residues. Trimming cost V 2 bases and J 0 bases, with 6 bases left between them. Germline V lookup: CDR1 SGHRS, CDR2 YFSETQ. The CDR3 loop reads CASSLSPSYEQYF. CDR3 DNA: TGCGCCAGCAGCTTAAGCCCCTCCTACGAGCAGTACTTC. The full variable domain, its missing parts supplied by reference TRBV5-1 and TRBJ2-7, is KAGVTQTPRYLIKTRGQQVTLSCSPISGHRSVSWYQQTPGQGLQFLFEYFSETQRNKGNFPGRFSGRQFSNSRSEMNVSTLELGDSALYLCASSLSPSYEQYFGPGTRLTVT.

The rearrangement uses TRBV19 and TRBJ2-2; 7 nucleotides align to TRBD1. CDR3 length: 14 amino acids. V was clipped by 8 bases and J by 4 bases; unmatched bases: 7. Germline assignment: CDR1 LNHDA and CDR2 SQIVND (reference sequence). This CDR3 is CASSTGVGTGELFF. CDR3 DNA sequence: TGTGCCAGTTCAACAGGGGTGGGCACCGGGGAGCTGTTTTTT.

This chain links TRBV7-9 with TRBJ2-3; D is unclear. Germline V CDR1 and CDR2: SEHNR, FQNEAQ (reference sequence). The CDR3 totals 12 residues. V was pared by 0 bases and J by 4 bases, with 2 bases between. The CDR3: CASSLAADTQYF. As DNA, the CDR3 is TGTGCCAGCAGCTTAGCAGCAGATACGCAGTATTTT.

This clone was observed once. The chain couples TRBV5-1 to TRBJ2-1; 11 nucleotides line up with TRBD2. Germline loops: CDR1 SGHRS, CDR2 YFSETQ. This CDR3 region has 16 residues. V was pared by 4 bases and J by 1 base, with 4 bases of the junction left unmatched. This CDR3 is CASSQIAGGSYNEQFF. For the CDR3, the DNA is TGCGCCAGCAGCCAAATAGCGGGAGGGTCCTACAATGAGCAGTTCTTC.